This TCR beta chain came from a study of CD8 T cells in ankylosing spondylitis. Study-wide results and caveats: One TCR beta motif, made up of about 8 highly homologous variants, appeared characteristic of ankylosing spondylitis blood. Clones that were linked to disease were CD8+ and were relatively rare in peripheral blood. Reportedly, significant enrichment of disease-linked clones occurred in matched ankylosing spondylitis synovial fluid.

Worth noting for this clonotype: Its antigen is as yet unknown.

By quantitative 5'-RACE with molecular barcodes, the TCR beta libraries were made. Each CDR3 protein gets one entry after TCRdb re-called the 5' RACE reads with MiXCR. This table has some 250,000 distinct CDR3 sequences, about 24% appearing once. The CDR3 spans 13 residues. J was trimmed by 7 bases and V by 7 bases; bases with no gene match: 7. The chain combines TRBV12-3 or TRBV12-4 with TRBJ1-2; 9 nucleotides agree with TRBD1. The sample was blood, either unsorted or a sorted T cell fraction (not recorded which). The sequence was obtained from a male donor with ankylosing spondylitis or in good health (not recorded which). The CDR3: CASTETGGIGYTF. In nucleotides, the CDR3 is TGTGCCAGCACCGAGACAGGGGGGATTGGCTACACCTTC.